This T cell receptor beta chain was sequenced for a study of cytomegalovirus exposure and HLA in healthy donors. Study-wide points: It was confirmed in vitro that three of the CMV-associated chains were specific for CMV antigens.

About this clone itself: Its antigen remains unidentified.

Sequencing used immunoSEQ multiplex PCR; TCRdb keeps in-frame clones, though not all of them. This sample has about 160,000 clones, with around nine tenths found just once. Looked up from germline, CDR1 is MNHNY and CDR2 is SVGAGI (reference sequence). The length of the CDR3 is 14 residues. V shed 2 bases, J shed 6 bases, and the junction held 7 bases outside the gene matches. The sequence derives from a woman between 18 and 29 years old in good health and CMV-seropositive. Material for sequencing was PBMCs. The chain employs TRBV6-6 and TRBJ2-7, with 7 bases matching TRBD1. CDR3 residues: CASSYGNRGFEQYF. CDR3 nucleotide sequence: TGTGCCAGCAGTTACGGAAACAGGGGTTTCGAGCAGTACTTC.